The source of this T cell receptor beta chain is a study of blood T cell repertoires in COVID-19. Overall study context: PBMCs, B-cell-depleted T cells, or T cells provided the cDNA or gDNA that made up the material.

V was shortened by 6 bases and J by 4 bases, with 16 bases between the two germline ends. The CDR3 length is 14 residues. Germline values: CDR1 MNHEY, CDR2 SVGAGI. Measured with immunoSEQ multiplex PCR; TCRdb has only the in-frame clones, and not every one. In the table there are approximately 380,000 clones, around 85% of which are singletons. The chain is built from TRBV6-5 and TRBJ2-7; D ambiguous. The sequence was obtained from a young woman with acute or convalescent COVID-19. Sequenced material: peripheral blood. CDR3 nucleotides: TGTGCCAGCAGCCGTCAACTGCCCTTTTACGAGCAGTACTTC. Its translation: CASSRQLPFYEQYF.